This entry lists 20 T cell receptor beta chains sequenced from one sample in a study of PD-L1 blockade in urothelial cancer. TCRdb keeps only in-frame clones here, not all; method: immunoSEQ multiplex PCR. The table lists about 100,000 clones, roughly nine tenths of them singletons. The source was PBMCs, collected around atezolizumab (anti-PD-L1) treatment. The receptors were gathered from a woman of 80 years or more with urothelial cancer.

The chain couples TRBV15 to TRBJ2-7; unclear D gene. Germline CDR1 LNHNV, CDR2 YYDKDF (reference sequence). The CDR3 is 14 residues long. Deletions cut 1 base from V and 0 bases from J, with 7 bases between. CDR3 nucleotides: TGTGCCACCAGCAGAGCGGAGAGCTCCTACGAGCAGTACTTC. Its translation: CATSRAESSYEQYF.

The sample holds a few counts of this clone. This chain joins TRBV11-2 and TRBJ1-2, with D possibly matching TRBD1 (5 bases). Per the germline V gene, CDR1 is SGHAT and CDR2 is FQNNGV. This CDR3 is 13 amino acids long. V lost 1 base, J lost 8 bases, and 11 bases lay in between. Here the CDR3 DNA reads TGTGCCAGCAGCTTAGGGTACTCAGGGGGCTACACCTTC. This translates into CASSLGYSGGYTF. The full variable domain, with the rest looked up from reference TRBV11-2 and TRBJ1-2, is EAGVAQSPRYKIIEKRQSVAFWCNPISGHATLYWYQQILGQGPKLLIQFQNNGVVDDSQLPKDRFSAERLKGVDSTLKIQPAKLEDSAVYLCASSLGYSGGYTFGSGTRLTVV.

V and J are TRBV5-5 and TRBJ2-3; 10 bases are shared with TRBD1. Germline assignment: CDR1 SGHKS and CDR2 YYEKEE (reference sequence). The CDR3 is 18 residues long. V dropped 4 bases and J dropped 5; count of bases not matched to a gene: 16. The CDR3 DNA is TGTGCCAGCAGCGCACTGACAGGGGGCCCGATAGGAGGAGATACGCAGTATTTT. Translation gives CASSALTGGPIGGDTQYF. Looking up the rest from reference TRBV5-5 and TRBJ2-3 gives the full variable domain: DAGVTQSPTHLIKTRGQQVTLRCSPISGHKSVSWYQQVLGQGPQFIFQYYEKEERGRGNFPDRFSARQFPNYSSELNVNALLLGDSALYLCASSALTGGPIGGDTQYFGPGTRLTVL.

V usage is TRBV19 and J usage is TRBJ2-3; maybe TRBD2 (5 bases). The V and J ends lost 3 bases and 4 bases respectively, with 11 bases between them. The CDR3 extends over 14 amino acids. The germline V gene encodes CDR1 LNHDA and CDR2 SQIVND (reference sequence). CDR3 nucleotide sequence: TGTGCCAGTAGTATTTCGGGGAGCGCAGATACGCAGTATTTT. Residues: CASSISGSADTQYF.

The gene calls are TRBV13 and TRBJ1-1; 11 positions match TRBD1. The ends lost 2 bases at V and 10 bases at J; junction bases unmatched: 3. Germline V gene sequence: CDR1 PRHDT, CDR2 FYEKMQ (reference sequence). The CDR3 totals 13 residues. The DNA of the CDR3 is TGTGCCAGCAGCTTACGGGACAGGGGGGTAGCTTTCTTT. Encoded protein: CASSLRDRGVAFF.

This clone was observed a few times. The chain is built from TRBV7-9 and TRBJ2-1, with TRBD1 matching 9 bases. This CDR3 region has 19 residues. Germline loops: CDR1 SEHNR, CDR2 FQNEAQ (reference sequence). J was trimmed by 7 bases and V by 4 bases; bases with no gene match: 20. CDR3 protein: CASSSLRTPGQGMSNEQFF. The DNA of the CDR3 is TGTGCCAGCAGCTCGTTACGGACACCGGGACAGGGTATGTCGAATGAGCAGTTCTTC.

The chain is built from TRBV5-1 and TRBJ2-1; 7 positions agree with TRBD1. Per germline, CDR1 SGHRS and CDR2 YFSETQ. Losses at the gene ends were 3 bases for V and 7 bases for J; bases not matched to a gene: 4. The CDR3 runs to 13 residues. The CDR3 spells CASSSQDRNEQFF. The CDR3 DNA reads TGCGCCAGCAGCTCCCAGGACAGGAATGAGCAGTTCTTC. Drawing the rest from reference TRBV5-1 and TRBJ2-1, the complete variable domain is KAGVTQTPRYLIKTRGQQVTLSCSPISGHRSVSWYQQTPGQGLQFLFEYFSETQRNKGNFPGRFSGRQFSNSRSEMNVSTLELGDSALYLCASSSQDRNEQFFGPGTRLTVL.

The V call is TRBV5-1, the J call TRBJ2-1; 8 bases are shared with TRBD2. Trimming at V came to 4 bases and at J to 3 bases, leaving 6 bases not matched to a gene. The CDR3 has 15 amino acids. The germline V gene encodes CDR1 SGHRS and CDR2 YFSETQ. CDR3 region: CASSKVAGRYNEQFF. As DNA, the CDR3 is TGCGCCAGCAGCAAAGTAGCGGGACGCTACAATGAGCAGTTCTTC.

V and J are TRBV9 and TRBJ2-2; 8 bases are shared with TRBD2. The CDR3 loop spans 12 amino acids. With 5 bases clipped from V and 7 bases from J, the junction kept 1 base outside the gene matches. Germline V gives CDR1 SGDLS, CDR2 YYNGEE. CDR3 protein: CASSAGGGELFF. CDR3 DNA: TGTGCCAGCAGTGCGGGGGGCGGGGAGCTGTTTTTT.

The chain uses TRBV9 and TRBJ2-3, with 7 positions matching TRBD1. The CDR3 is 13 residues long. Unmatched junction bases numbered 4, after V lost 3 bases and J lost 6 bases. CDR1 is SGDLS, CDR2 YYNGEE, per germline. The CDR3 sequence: CASSAIQGDTQYF. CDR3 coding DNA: TGTGCCAGCAGCGCGATACAGGGGGATACGCAGTATTTT.

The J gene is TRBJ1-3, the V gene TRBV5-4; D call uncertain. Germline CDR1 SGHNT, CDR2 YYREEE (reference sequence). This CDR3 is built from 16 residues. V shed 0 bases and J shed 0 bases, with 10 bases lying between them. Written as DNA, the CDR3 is TGTGCCAGCAGCTTGGGAGCGGGGTTCTCTGGAAACACCATATATTTT. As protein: CASSLGAGFSGNTIYF.

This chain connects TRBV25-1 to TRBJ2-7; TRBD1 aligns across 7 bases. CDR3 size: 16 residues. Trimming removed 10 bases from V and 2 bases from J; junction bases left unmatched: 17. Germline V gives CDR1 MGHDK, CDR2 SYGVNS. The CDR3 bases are TGTGCCACCAGGACAGGACCAGGGGAGTCGGCCTACGAGCAGTACTTC. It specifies CATRTGPGESAYEQYF.

CDR3 residues: CASSEAWTGGSGANVLTF. CDR3 nucleotides: TGTGCCAGCAGTGAAGCGTGGACAGGGGGCTCTGGGGCCAACGTCCTGACTTTC. This chain links TRBV6-1 with TRBJ2-6; 10 nucleotides match TRBD1. The J segment lost 0 bases and the V segment lost 0 bases, leaving 2 bases of the junction unmatched. The length of the CDR3 is 18 residues. Germline assignment: CDR1 MNHNS and CDR2 SASEGT.

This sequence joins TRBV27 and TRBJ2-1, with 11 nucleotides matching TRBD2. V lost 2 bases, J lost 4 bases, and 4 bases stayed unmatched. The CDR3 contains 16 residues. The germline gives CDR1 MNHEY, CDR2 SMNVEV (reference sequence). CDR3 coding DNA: TGTGCCAGCAGTTTAGCGACTAGCGGGGTATACAATGAGCAGTTCTTC. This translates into CASSLATSGVYNEQFF.

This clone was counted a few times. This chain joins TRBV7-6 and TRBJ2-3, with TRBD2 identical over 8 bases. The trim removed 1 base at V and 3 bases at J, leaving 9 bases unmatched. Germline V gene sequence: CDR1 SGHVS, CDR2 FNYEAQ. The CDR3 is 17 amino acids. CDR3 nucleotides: TGTGCCAGCAGCTTAGGACCGGGACTAGGGCCGACAGATACGCAGTATTTT. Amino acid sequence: CASSLGPGLGPTDTQYF.

The CDR3 sequence: CASSSERQANYGYTF. The CDR3 region has the DNA TGTGCCAGCAGCTCCGAGAGACAGGCAAACTATGGCTACACCTTC. This chain connects TRBV5-4 to TRBJ1-2; perhaps TRBD1 as D (6 bases). Trimming pared 3 bases from V and 2 bases from J, leaving 14 bases between. Germline V gives CDR1 SGHNT, CDR2 YYREEE (reference sequence). This CDR3 region has 15 residues. The full variable domain, its missing parts supplied by reference TRBV5-4 and TRBJ1-2, is ETGVTQSPTHLIKTRGQQVTLRCSSQSGHNTVSWYQQALGQGPQFIFQYYREEENGRGNFPPRFSGLQFPNYSSELNVNALELDDSALYLCASSSERQANYGYTFGSGTRLTVV.

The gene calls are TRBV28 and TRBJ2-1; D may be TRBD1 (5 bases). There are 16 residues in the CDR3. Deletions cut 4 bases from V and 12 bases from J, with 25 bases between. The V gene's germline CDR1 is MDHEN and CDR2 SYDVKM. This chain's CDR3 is CASSSPWHGLRQGQFF. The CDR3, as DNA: TGTGCCAGCAGTTCCCCCTGGCACGGCCTTCGGCAGGGGCAGTTCTTC.

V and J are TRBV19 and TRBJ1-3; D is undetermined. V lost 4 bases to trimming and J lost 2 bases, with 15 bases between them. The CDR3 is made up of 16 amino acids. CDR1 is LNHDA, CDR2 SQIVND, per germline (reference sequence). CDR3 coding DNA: TGTGCCAGTAGTAGCGCCGGAGGCCTCGCTGGAAACACCATATATTTT. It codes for CASSSAGGLAGNTIYF.

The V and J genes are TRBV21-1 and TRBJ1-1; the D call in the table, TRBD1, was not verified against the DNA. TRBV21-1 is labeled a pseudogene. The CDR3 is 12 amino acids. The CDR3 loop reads CASPGQPLEAFF. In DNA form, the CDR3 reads TGTGCCAGCCCGGGACAGCCACTTGAAGCTTTCTTT.

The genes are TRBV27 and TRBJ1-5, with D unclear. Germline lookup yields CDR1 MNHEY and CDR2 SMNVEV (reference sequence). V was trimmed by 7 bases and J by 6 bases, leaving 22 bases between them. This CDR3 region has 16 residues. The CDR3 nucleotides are TGTGCCAGCACCCCCACGGGTGGCCCGGTGGGTCAGCCCCAGCATTTT. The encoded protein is CASTPTGGPVGQPQHF.